The 4 T cell receptor beta chains in this list originate from one sample, sequenced in a study of blood T cells in healthy people across ages. For the second PCR, which ran for about 6 to 12 cycles, a sample-barcoded 5' primer and a J-beta primer mix were used. A single record per CDR3 protein comes from TCRdb applying MiXCR to the 5' RACE reads. The repertoire holds around 1.1 million distinct CDR3 sequences, with 35% to 40% as singletons. The sequencing sample was made of blood. The receptor set was obtained from a man aged 18 to 29 in good health.

This sequence joins TRBV6-1 and TRBJ2-2; 9 nucleotides align to TRBD2. Germline CDR1 MNHNS, CDR2 SASEGT. The ends lost 8 bases at V and 6 bases at J; junction bases unmatched: 7. The CDR3 runs 14 residues. For the CDR3, the DNA is TGTGCCAGCTCAGCGGGGGGCGACCCCGGGGAGCTGTTTTTT. Its protein is CASSAGGDPGELFF.

The chain combines TRBV6-2 or TRBV6-3 with TRBJ2-5; D might be TRBD2 (7 bases). The V end was cut by 7 bases, the J end by 1 base, with 13 bases between. This CDR3 spans 14 amino acids. Per germline, CDR1 MNHEY and CDR2 SVGEGT. This CDR3 reads CASIPGGLQETQYF. CDR3 DNA: TGTGCCAGCATTCCGGGGGGCCTCCAAGAGACCCAGTACTTC.

The rearrangement links TRBV20-1 to TRBJ2-7, with D perhaps matching TRBD1 (6 bases). The CDR3 length is 13 residues. Trimming took off 3 bases at V and 3 bases at J, with 12 bases between the two ends. Germline V gene lookup returns CDR1 DFQATT and CDR2 SNEGSKA (reference sequence). The CDR3 region has the DNA TGCAGTGCTAGGGACAGCTCGGACTACGAGCAGTACTTC. Translation: CSARDSSDYEQYF.

This clonotype was seen more than once but under ten times. The chain has TRBV6-2 or TRBV6-3 and TRBJ2-1; 8 bases are shared with TRBD1. V dropped 6 bases and J dropped 7; count of bases not matched to a gene: 8. The CDR3 consists of 14 residues. CDR1 MNHEY and CDR2 SVGEGT come from the germline V gene. The DNA of the CDR3 is TGTGCCAGCAGGATCTTCGACAGGGGAAATGAGCAGTTCTTC. Translating it yields CASRIFDRGNEQFF.